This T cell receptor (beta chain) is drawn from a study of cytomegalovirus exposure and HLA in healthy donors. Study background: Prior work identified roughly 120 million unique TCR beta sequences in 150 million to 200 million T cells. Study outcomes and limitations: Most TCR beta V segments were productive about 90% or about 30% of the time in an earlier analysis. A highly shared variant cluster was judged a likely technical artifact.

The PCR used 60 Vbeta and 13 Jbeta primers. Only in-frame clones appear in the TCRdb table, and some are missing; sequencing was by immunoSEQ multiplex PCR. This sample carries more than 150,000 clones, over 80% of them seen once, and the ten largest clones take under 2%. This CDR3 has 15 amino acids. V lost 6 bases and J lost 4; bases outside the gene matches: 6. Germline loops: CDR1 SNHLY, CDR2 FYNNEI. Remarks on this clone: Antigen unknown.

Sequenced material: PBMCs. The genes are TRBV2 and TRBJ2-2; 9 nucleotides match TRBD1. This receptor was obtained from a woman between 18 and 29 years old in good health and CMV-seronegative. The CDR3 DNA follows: TGTGCCAGCAGGGGACAGGGTTTGGGCACCGGGGAGCTGTTTTTT. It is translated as CASRGQGLGTGELFF.